The 32 T cell receptor beta chains below all came from one sample that was sequenced in a study of regulatory T cells in long-lasting Graves disease. The sample's time point: newly diagnosed GD, antithyroid drugs for less than 3 months. The TCR library was made from RNA extracted from PBMCs. Construction of the TCR beta libraries employed iRepertoire HTBI primers in conjunction with Arm-PCR of CDR3 regions. TCRdb recomputed calls from the multiplex PCR reads with MiXCR, one row per CDR3 protein. The sample consists of 350,000 to 450,000 distinct CDR3 sequences, approximately 15% of them appearing once. These data were also filed under a second study, of T cells in Graves' hyperthyroidism and ophthalmopathy.

This specimen consisted of peripheral blood mononuclear cells (PBMCs), obtained at new diagnosis, from a patient treated with antithyroid drugs. These receptors came from a middle-aged woman with Graves disease.

This clonotype was counted ten times or more. J is TRBJ2-1 and V is TRBV28; 11 bases align to TRBD1. This CDR3 spans 16 amino acids. Per the germline V gene, CDR1 is MDHEN and CDR2 is SYDVKM. J gave up 6 bases and V 7 bases, and 11 bases lay outside the gene matches. The CDR3 loop reads CASTTLGGTGGNEQFF. CDR3 bases: TGTGCCAGCACCACCCTGGGGGGGACAGGGGGCAATGAGCAGTTCTTC.

In this sample, this clonotype turned up a few times. The rearrangement uses TRBV28 and TRBJ1-5; TRBD1 aligns across 12 bases. This CDR3 comprises 19 residues. The germline CDR1 and CDR2 sequences are MDHEN and SYDVKM. The V segment lost 1 base and the J segment 5 bases; nucleotides outside the gene matches: 12. The CDR3 DNA follows: TGTGCCAGCAGTTTATTGGGGGACAGGGGGCTAACGGTATATCAGCCCCAGCATTTT. Translating gives CASSLLGDRGLTVYQPQHF.

This clonotype was recorded a few times. The chain employs TRBV5-6 and TRBJ2-7; either TRBD1 or TRBD2 may fit D (5 bases each). The CDR3 has 14 residues. Germline V lookup: CDR1 SGHDT, CDR2 YYEEEE. Trimming removed 3 bases at V and 9 bases at J, with 19 bases between. The CDR3 protein is CASSSVGELRGQYF. CDR3 in DNA: TGTGCCAGCAGCTCGGTGGGGGAACTCCGGGGGCAGTACTTC. Looking up the rest from reference TRBV5-6 and TRBJ2-7 gives the full variable domain: DAGVTQSPTHLIKTRGQQVTLRCSPKSGHDTVSWYQQALGQGPQFIFQYYEEEERQRGNFPDRFSGHQFPNYSSELNVNALLLGDSALYLCASSSVGELRGQYFGPGTRLTVT.

This clonotype was detected ten times or more. The genes are TRBV6-1 and TRBJ2-2; no definite D call. Germline V gene sequence: CDR1 MNHNS, CDR2 SASEGT. V lost 8 bases and J 2 bases, leaving 6 bases between the germline ends. The CDR3 runs to 12 residues. Written as DNA, the CDR3 is TGTGCCAGCGGGGAAAACACCGGGGAGCTGTTTTTT. It is translated as CASGENTGELFF.

The table lists this clonotype with many counts. The chain combines TRBV28 with TRBJ2-7, with 9 bases that match TRBD1. V was pared by 6 bases and J by 5 bases, with 14 bases of the junction left unmatched. CDR1 MDHEN and CDR2 SYDVKM come from the germline V gene. The CDR3 sequence is 16 residues long. CDR3 nucleotide sequence: TGTGCCAGCAGCCCGCCGTACGGACAGGGGACTCACGAGCAGTACTTC. As protein: CASSPPYGQGTHEQYF.

This clonotype occurred many times. The chain recombines TRBV28 with TRBJ1-3, with unresolved D. V was shortened by 7 bases and J by 1 base, with 11 bases between the two germline ends. There are 14 residues in the CDR3. Germline V gene lookup returns CDR1 MDHEN and CDR2 SYDVKM. The CDR3 loop reads CASIPALSGNTIYF. CDR3 bases: TGTGCCAGCATCCCCGCCTTATCTGGAAACACCATATATTTT.

This clonotype was observed at least ten times. This chain's CDR3 is CASSFMAGTYEQYF. Here the CDR3 DNA reads TGTGCCAGCAGTTTCATGGCGGGGACCTACGAGCAGTACTTC. The chain is built from TRBV28 and TRBJ2-7; tentatively, D is TRBD2 (6 bases). V lost 3 bases and J lost 2, with 11 bases in between. The CDR3 spans 14 residues. Germline lookup yields CDR1 MDHEN and CDR2 SYDVKM. The full variable domain, rest sourced from reference TRBV28 and TRBJ2-7, is DVKVTQSSRYLVKRTGEKVFLECVQDMDHENMFWYRQDPGLGLRLIYFSYDVKMKEKGDIPEGYSVSREKKERFSLILESASTNQTSMYLCASSFMAGTYEQYFGPGTRLTVT.

This clonotype appeared a few times. The V gene is TRBV20-1, the J gene TRBJ2-3, with 10 positions matching TRBD1. V lost 2 bases and J lost 5; bases outside the gene matches: 10. The V gene's germline CDR1 is DFQATT and CDR2 SNEGSKA (reference sequence). The CDR3 totals 16 residues. DNA for the CDR3: TGCAGTGCTAGACCGAGTAGGACAGGGGGACGAGATACGCAGTATTTT. It yields the protein CSARPSRTGGRDTQYF.

The genes are TRBV10-2 and TRBJ2-1, with D unclear. Germline lookup yields CDR1 WSHSY and CDR2 SAAADI. This CDR3 has 16 residues. V shed 6 bases and J shed 0 bases, with 15 bases lying between them. Here the CDR3 reads CASRPTEPISYNEQFF. CDR3 bases: TGCGCCAGCAGACCCACAGAGCCCATCTCCTACAATGAGCAGTTCTTC.

This clonotype appeared many times. V gene TRBV28 combines with J gene TRBJ2-5; D ambiguous. The V gene lost 8 bases and the J gene lost 2 bases, with 15 bases spanning the gap. There are 14 residues in the CDR3. Germline loops: CDR1 MDHEN, CDR2 SYDVKM. CDR3 in amino acids: CASGRNKLQETQYF. CDR3 nucleotide sequence: TGTGCCAGCGGAAGAAATAAGCTACAAGAGACCCAGTACTTC.

This clonotype has ten or more counts. The rearrangement uses TRBV11-3 and TRBJ2-2; TRBD1 agrees at 10 bases. The V segment lost 5 bases and the J segment 0 bases; nucleotides outside the gene matches: 3. Germline assignment: CDR1 SGHNT and CDR2 YENEEA. CDR3 size: 16 residues. CDR3 DNA sequence: TGTGCCAGCAGCCGACAGGGGGCCGCGAACACCGGGGAGCTGTTTTTT. Encoded protein: CASSRQGAANTGELFF.

This clonotype was seen repeatedly, ten times or more. A junction end diverges from the germline sequence, so it may reflect a read error. The chain uses TRBV15 and TRBJ2-7; no clear D gene. The CDR3 length is 11 residues. CDR1 is LNHNV, CDR2 YYDKDF, per germline (reference sequence). The DNA for the CDR3 is TGTGCCACCAGCAGAGATCAGGTATTCCACTTC. Protein product: CATSRDQVFHF.

With respect to this clonotype: A much bigger clone sits one base away, suggesting this may be a read error. V and J are TRBV28 and TRBJ2-2; TRBD1 or TRBD2 may be the D gene (6 bases each). In germline, CDR1 is MDHEN, CDR2 SYDVKM. The CDR3 is 16 amino acids. The DNA of the CDR3 is TGTGCCAGCAGTTTGGGACATACTAGCCACACCGGGGAGCTGGTTTTT. This codes for CASSLGHTSHTGELVF.

The sample holds many counts of this clonotype. The J gene is TRBJ2-1, the V gene TRBV12-3 or TRBV12-4; TRBD2 matches 14 bases. CDR3 size: 17 residues. V lost 5 bases and J lost 9; bases outside the gene matches: 12. The CDR3 loop is CASSPGLAGGPWGEQFF. The CDR3 nucleotides are TGTGCCAGCAGTCCCGGACTAGCGGGAGGTCCATGGGGTGAGCAGTTCTTC.

This clonotype has at least ten counts. The chain uses TRBV20-1 and TRBJ2-7; TRBD2 matches at 10 bases. V gave up 5 bases and J gave up 4 bases; unmatched junction bases: 8. The CDR3 has 14 amino acids. The germline V gene encodes CDR1 DFQATT and CDR2 SNEGSKA (reference sequence). As DNA, the CDR3 is TGCAGTGCTCCCCCTAGCGGGAGACTTTACGAGCAGTACTTC. This encodes CSAPPSGRLYEQYF.

The chain carries TRBV6-2 or TRBV6-3 and TRBJ2-1; unclear D gene. The CDR3 consists of 15 residues. Germline CDR1 reads MNHEY; CDR2 reads SVGEGT. Trimming removed 1 base at V and 0 bases at J, with 7 bases between. CDR3 DNA sequence: TGTGCCAGCAGTTACTTTCCTAGCTCCTACAATGAGCAGTTCTTC. It yields the protein CASSYFPSSYNEQFF.

There are a few counts of this clonotype. The chain couples TRBV7-2 to TRBJ2-5, with 9 nucleotides matching TRBD2. V shed 2 bases, J shed 2 bases, and the junction held 6 bases outside the gene matches. Germline lookup yields CDR1 SGHTA and CDR2 FQGNSA. This CDR3 has 16 amino acids. This CDR3 reads CASSLTLAGRQETQYF. The CDR3 coding sequence is TGTGCCAGCAGCTTAACACTAGCGGGTAGGCAAGAGACCCAGTACTTC.

The J gene is TRBJ2-5, the V gene TRBV12-3 or TRBV12-4; 12 nucleotides line up with TRBD2. V lost 6 bases to trimming and J lost 9 bases; unmatched junction nucleotides: 11. The CDR3 loop spans 15 amino acids. The CDR3 region is CASSYSGTSGLSQYF. The CDR3 nucleotides read TGTGCCAGCAGCTACTCCGGGACTAGCGGGCTTTCCCAGTACTTC.

This clonotype was picked up many times. The J gene is TRBJ2-1, the V gene TRBV14; 7 positions agree with TRBD1. The V segment lost 4 bases and the J segment 8 bases; nucleotides outside the gene matches: 8. Germline V CDR1 and CDR2: SGHDN, FVKESK. The CDR3 has 14 amino acids. The CDR3 loop is CASSPLGQNHEQFF. Written as DNA, the CDR3 is TGTGCCAGCAGCCCGCTGGGACAGAACCATGAGCAGTTCTTC.

This clonotype has a handful of counts. This rearrangement joins TRBV30 to TRBJ2-3; 7 positions match TRBD2. The germline V gene encodes CDR1 GTSNPN and CDR2 SVGIG (reference sequence). This CDR3 is 16 amino acids long. The junction had 9 bases not matched to a gene; V was cut back by 2 bases and J by 1 base. The CDR3 loop is CAWSSPLAAGTDTQYF. CDR3 nucleotide sequence: TGTGCCTGGAGTTCACCGCTAGCGGCCGGCACAGATACGCAGTATTTT.

This clonotype was recorded many times. CDR3 in amino acids: CASSLGSYQETQYF. CDR3 DNA sequence: TGTGCCAGCAGCTTAGGGTCTTATCAAGAGACCCAGTACTTC. This chain links TRBV5-6 with TRBJ2-5, with unresolved D. The germline V gene has CDR1 SGHDT and CDR2 YYEEEE. The CDR3 loop spans 14 amino acids. V lost 2 bases to trimming and J lost 2 bases, with 10 bases between them.

In its sample, this clonotype was seen many times. The chain recombines TRBV2 with TRBJ2-7, with TRBD2 matching 11 bases. The CDR3 has 14 amino acids. With V trimmed by 10 bases and J by 7 bases, 12 bases remained unmatched. The germline V gene encodes CDR1 SNHLY and CDR2 FYNNEI. As DNA, the CDR3 is TGTGCCACTATAGGGACTAGCGGCCGCCGGGAGCAGTACTTC. It translates to CATIGTSGRREQYF.

This clonotype has a count of ten or more. The rearrangement joins TRBV11-2 to TRBJ2-2; TRBD2 matches at 8 bases. Germline-derived CDR1 and CDR2 are SGHAT and FQNNGV. V trimming: 8 bases; J trimming: 3 bases; junction bases outside the gene matches: 14. This CDR3 contains 17 residues. As DNA, the CDR3 is TGTGCCAGCTTTCCCTTACGGGGGGGCACAGACACCGGGGAGCTGTTTTTT. This gives the protein CASFPLRGGTDTGELFF.

This clonotype showed up many times. This rearrangement joins TRBV6-5 to TRBJ1-4, with D perhaps matching TRBD1 (5 bases). CDR3 length equals 16 residues. V was pared by 0 bases and J by 6 bases, with 14 bases between. CDR1 and CDR2 from the germline V gene are MNHEY and SVGAGI. Here the CDR3 reads CASSYSGGRADEKLFF. For the CDR3, the DNA is TGTGCCAGCAGTTACTCGGGGGGAAGAGCAGATGAAAAACTGTTTTTT.

This clonotype has ten or more counts. The rearrangement uses TRBV18 and TRBJ1-2; tentatively, D is TRBD1 (6 bases). Germline V gene data show CDR1 as KGHSH and CDR2 as LQKENI. The CDR3 is made up of 14 amino acids. The V and J ends lost 3 bases and 6 bases respectively, with 14 bases between them. The CDR3: CASSPVSRGNGYTF. The CDR3 region has the DNA TGTGCCAGCTCACCGGTATCCAGGGGTAATGGCTACACCTTC.

This clonotype was recorded many times. The V and J genes are TRBV13 and TRBJ2-7, with D possibly being TRBD1 (6 bases). Deletions cut 4 bases from V and 5 bases from J, with 21 bases between. The CDR3 extends over 16 amino acids. Looked up from germline, CDR1 is PRHDT and CDR2 is FYEKMQ (reference sequence). The CDR3 spells CASSSTTTGKLDEQYF. In nucleotides, the CDR3 is TGTGCCAGCAGCTCTACCACAACAGGGAAGCTCGACGAGCAGTACTTC.

Points on this clonotype: A much larger clone is a single base away; this may be a read error. The conserved final phenylalanine or tryptophan is absent from the CDR3, which likely points to a read error. The V and J genes are TRBV7-9 and TRBJ2-1; 7 bases line up with TRBD1. CDR3 length: 14 residues. Unmatched junction bases numbered 5, after V lost 2 bases and J lost 7 bases. The V gene's germline CDR1 is SEHNR and CDR2 FQNEAQ (reference sequence). CDR3 in amino acids: CASSLRQGGNEQFV. The DNA for the CDR3 is TGTGCCAGCAGCTTAAGACAGGGTGGTAATGAGCAGTTCGTC.

The rearrangement links TRBV2 to TRBJ1-1; D is unresolved. The CDR3 contains 15 residues. The V and J ends lost 2 bases and 0 bases respectively, with 10 bases between them. Germline lookup yields CDR1 SNHLY and CDR2 FYNNEI. CDR3 coding DNA: TGTGCCAGCAGTGAAAACGTGGACGTGAACACTGAAGCTTTCTTT. The encoded protein is CASSENVDVNTEAFF.

With respect to this clonotype: Its ends do not fully match the called genes, so a read error is possible. This chain connects TRBV20-1 to TRBJ2-3; TRBD2 matches 14 bases. This CDR3 contains 16 residues. Per the germline V gene, CDR1 is DFQATT and CDR2 is SNEGSKA (reference sequence). CDR3 in amino acids: CSARDGTSGRSYTQSF. For the CDR3, the DNA is TGCAGTGCTAGAGATGGGACTAGCGGGAGATCTTATACGCAGTCTTTT.

In this sample, this clonotype turned up many times. The chain employs TRBV20-1 and TRBJ2-1, with D possibly TRBD2 on 6 matching bases. V was shortened by 1 base and J by 4 bases, with 14 bases between the two germline ends. CDR3 length equals 15 residues. CDR1 DFQATT and CDR2 SNEGSKA come from the germline V gene (reference sequence). The CDR3 loop reads CSARAWRGAYNEQFF. The CDR3 DNA reads TGCAGTGCTAGAGCGTGGCGGGGAGCGTACAATGAGCAGTTCTTC.

This clonotype showed up many times. The V and J genes are TRBV7-6 and TRBJ1-2; no clear D gene. CDR1 is SGHVS, CDR2 FNYEAQ, per germline. Trimming removed 5 bases at V and 2 bases at J, with 6 bases between. This CDR3 spans 12 amino acids. The CDR3 protein is CASSHLNYGYTF. Here the CDR3 DNA reads TGTGCCAGCAGCCATCTGAACTATGGCTACACCTTC.

The V call is TRBV19, the J call TRBJ1-5; 11 bases match TRBD1. The trim removed 3 bases at V and 2 bases at J, leaving 6 bases unmatched. CDR1 and CDR2 (germline): LNHDA, SQIVND (reference sequence). This CDR3 comprises 17 residues. Here the CDR3 DNA reads TGTGCCAGTAGTATGGGACAGGGGGGGAATGGCAATCAGCCCCAGCATTTT. This codes for CASSMGQGGNGNQPQHF.